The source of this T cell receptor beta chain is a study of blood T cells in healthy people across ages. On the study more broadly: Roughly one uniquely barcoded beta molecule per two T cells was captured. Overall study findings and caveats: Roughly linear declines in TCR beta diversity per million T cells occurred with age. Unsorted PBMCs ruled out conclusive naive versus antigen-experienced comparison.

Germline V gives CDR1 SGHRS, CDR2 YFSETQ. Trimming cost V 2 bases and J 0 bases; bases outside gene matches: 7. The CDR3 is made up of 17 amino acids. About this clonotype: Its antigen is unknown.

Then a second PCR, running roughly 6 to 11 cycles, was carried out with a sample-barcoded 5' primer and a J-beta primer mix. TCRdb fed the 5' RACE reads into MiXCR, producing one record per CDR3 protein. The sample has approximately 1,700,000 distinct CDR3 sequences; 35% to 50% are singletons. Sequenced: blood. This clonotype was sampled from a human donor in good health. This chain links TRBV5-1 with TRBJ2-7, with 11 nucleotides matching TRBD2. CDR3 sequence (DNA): TGCGCCAGCAGCTTTACTAGCGGGGGCCCCAGCTCCTACGAGCAGTACTTC. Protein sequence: CASSFTSGGPSSYEQYF.